This T cell receptor beta chain is from a study of T cell responses to AZD1222 COVID-19 vaccine. Study-wide results and caveats: Possibly, clonal diversity was underestimated; donors were largely white British and included more females. CD4 TCRs associated with vaccination spanned spike, dominating at 160-218 and 743-854. Seropositive status at baseline applied to only five to seven AZD1222 recipients.

Germline V gene sequence: CDR1 SGHVS, CDR2 FNYEAQ. The germline V and J ends were trimmed by 5 bases and 5 bases, with 10 bases remaining between them. CDR3 length: 14 residues. This table comes from immunoSEQ multiplex PCR, and its TCRdb copy is limited to in-frame clones, with some not included. The sample has hundreds of thousands of clones; 93% are singletons. As for this clone: Its antigen is unknown.

Here the sequenced sample was peripheral blood, taken on day 0 of MenACWY control vaccination. The clonotype comes from an adult in good health. The chain is built from TRBV7-6 and TRBJ1-6; no clear D gene. The CDR3 is CASSPGDHNSPLHF. The CDR3 region has the DNA TGTGCCAGCAGCCCGGGTGATCATAATTCACCCCTCCACTTT.